This T cell receptor beta chain was captured by sequencing in a study of T cells after yellow fever vaccination. This CDR3 has 13 amino acids. Germline V gene sequence: CDR1 LGHNA, CDR2 YSLEER. V was clipped by 2 bases and J by 5 bases, with 9 bases between them. Whole-study findings and limits: After the booster, over 95% of CD4 and more than 75% of CD8 primary-response clones were re-detected.

Each CDR3 protein gets one entry after TCRdb re-called the 5' RACE reads with MiXCR. There are about 58,000 distinct CDR3 sequences in the sample; about 5.2% occur only once, and 25% to 40% lies in the top ten. The sequence derives from a man between 18 and 29 years old who received the YFV17D yellow fever vaccine. The chain recombines TRBV4-3 with TRBJ1-1; no definite D call. The sample in question was PBMCs, either bulk or a sorted T-cell subset (CD4+, CD8+, memory, or dextramer-sorted; not recorded which), obtained on the day of the yellow fever booster vaccination. CDR3 in amino acids: CASSQFWVTEAFF. Written as DNA, the CDR3 is TGCGCCAGCAGCCAATTCTGGGTTACTGAAGCTTTCTTT.